These 22 T cell receptor beta chains came from one sample sequenced in a study of blood T cell repertoires in COVID-19. Sequencing was performed with immunoSEQ multiplex PCR; in TCRdb, only in-frame clones are kept and a portion is missing. The sample has about 360,000 clones; 88% are singletons. Sample: PBMCs or T cells enriched from blood (not recorded which). These receptors were taken from a woman aged 35 to 49 with acute COVID-19.

This chain connects TRBV28 to TRBJ2-1; D might be TRBD2 (5 bases). Per the germline V gene, CDR1 is MDHEN and CDR2 is SYDVKM. This CDR3 contains 13 residues. Trimming took 6 bases from V and 7 from J, leaving 13 bases between them. Written as DNA, the CDR3 is TGTGCCAGCAGCCGCGCGAGGAGGAATGAGCAGTTCTTC. Amino acids: CASSRARRNEQFF.

V gene TRBV6-5 combines with J gene TRBJ1-5, with 9 bases identical to TRBD1. This CDR3 region has 15 residues. V was pared by 7 bases and J by 4 bases, with 8 bases of the junction left unmatched. CDR1 MNHEY and CDR2 SVGAGI come from the germline V gene. CDR3 sequence (DNA): TGTGCCAGCAAGGGGACAGGGACAGAGAATCAGCCCCAGCATTTT. Translated: CASKGTGTENQPQHF.

This clone has just a few counts. The DNA of the CDR3 is TGTGCCAGCAGTAGCGGGACTAGCGCCCCGTACGAGCAGTACTTC. It codes for CASSSGTSAPYEQYF. The genes are TRBV27 and TRBJ2-7, with 10 bases matching TRBD2. This CDR3 is built from 15 residues. CDR1 is MNHEY, CDR2 SMNVEV, per germline (reference sequence). V lost 5 bases to trimming and J lost 4 bases; unmatched junction nucleotides: 8.

The CDR3 region is CASRPGQSVTEAFF. Here the CDR3 DNA reads TGTGCCAGCAGGCCGGGACAGTCTGTCACTGAAGCTTTCTTT. This chain links TRBV2 with TRBJ1-1, with TRBD1 matching over 7 bases. Germline loops: CDR1 SNHLY, CDR2 FYNNEI. Losses at the gene ends were 6 bases for V and 4 bases for J; bases not matched to a gene: 8. This CDR3 comprises 14 residues.

The chain couples TRBV5-8 to TRBJ2-2, with 7 bases fitting TRBD2. The CDR3 has 17 residues. Germline lookup yields CDR1 SGHTS and CDR2 YDEGEE. J was trimmed by 4 bases and V by 1 base; bases with no gene match: 10. CDR3 DNA sequence: TGTGCCAGCAGCTTGTTTGTAGGGCGGGAGACCACCGGGGAGCTGTTTTTT. Encoded protein: CASSLFVGRETTGELFF.

The chain couples TRBV7-6 to TRBJ2-5; tentative D call: TRBD2 (6 bases). The CDR3 contains 15 residues. Germline assignment: CDR1 SGHVS and CDR2 FNYEAQ. The V end was cut by 5 bases, the J end by 6 bases, with 19 bases between. The CDR3 sequence is CASSPTTTSLKTQYF. CDR3 coding DNA: TGTGCCAGCAGCCCCACTACGACTAGTCTGAAGACCCAGTACTTC.

V usage is TRBV29-1 and J usage is TRBJ1-2; 7 bases are a match to TRBD1. Germline V gene lookup returns CDR1 SQVTM and CDR2 ANQGSEA. This CDR3 contains 13 residues. J was trimmed by 8 bases and V by 5 bases; bases with no gene match: 11. CDR3 in amino acids: CSVLQRDSNGYTF. CDR3 nucleotide sequence: TGCAGCGTTCTACAGAGGGACAGCAACGGCTACACCTTC.

J is TRBJ1-2 and V is TRBV2; TRBD1 matches 7 bases. The germline CDR1 and CDR2 sequences are SNHLY and FYNNEI. The junction had 13 bases not matched to a gene; V was cut back by 6 bases and J by 0 bases. The CDR3 contains 17 residues. The CDR3 DNA reads as TGTGCCAGCAGAATTATAAACAGGGGAAGCCCTAACTATGGCTACACCTTC. Its translation: CASRIINRGSPNYGYTF.

This chain links TRBV18 with TRBJ1-5, with D possibly TRBD1 on 5 matching bases. Trimming pared 8 bases from V and 0 bases from J, leaving 14 bases between. The CDR3 extends over 15 amino acids. CDR1 and CDR2 from the germline V gene are KGHSH and LQKENI. This chain's CDR3 is CASADSDDSNQPQHF. The CDR3 DNA reads TGTGCCAGCGCAGACAGCGACGATAGCAATCAGCCCCAGCATTTT.

The chain has TRBV5-6 and TRBJ2-3, with D hard to call. Germline-derived CDR1 and CDR2 are SGHDT and YYEEEE. The CDR3 consists of 14 residues. Trimming shortened V by 2 bases and J by 2 bases, and 9 bases separated the two germline ends. The CDR3 DNA is TGTGCCAGCAGCTTTTATCAGTTCACAGATACGCAGTATTTT. This codes for CASSFYQFTDTQYF.

The chain has TRBV5-6 and TRBJ2-7, with 11 bases fitting TRBD1. The V gene end was trimmed by 1 base and the J gene end by 6 bases; junction bases not matched to a gene: 9. The length of the CDR3 is 16 residues. Germline V gives CDR1 SGHDT, CDR2 YYEEEE. CDR3 loop: CASSLTPGQGGFEQYF. Written as DNA, the CDR3 is TGTGCCAGCAGCTTGACCCCGGGACAGGGGGGCTTCGAGCAGTACTTC.

V is TRBV7-9 and J is TRBJ1-2; TRBD1 agrees at 12 bases. The CDR3 extends over 17 amino acids. CDR1 and CDR2 from the germline V gene are SEHNR and FQNEAQ (reference sequence). J was trimmed by 4 bases and V by 5 bases; bases with no gene match: 11. The CDR3 sequence is CASSLTGTGGAGYGYTF. The CDR3 coding sequence is TGTGCCAGCAGCCTAACCGGGACAGGGGGCGCCGGCTATGGCTACACCTTC.

The chain uses TRBV2 and TRBJ1-5; D ambiguous. Deletions cut 5 bases from V and 6 bases from J, with 17 bases between. Germline CDR1 reads SNHLY; CDR2 reads FYNNEI. The CDR3 loop spans 15 amino acids. CDR3 DNA sequence: TGTGCCAGCAGTCCAGGTGGTGGCGCGGGTCAGCCCCAGCATTTT. It translates to CASSPGGGAGQPQHF.

The genes are TRBV30 and TRBJ2-2, with TRBD2 identical over 9 bases. In germline, CDR1 is GTSNPN, CDR2 SVGIG (reference sequence). Trimming removed 7 bases from V and 0 bases from J; junction bases left unmatched: 6. This CDR3 is built from 15 residues. In nucleotides, the CDR3 is TGTGCCTCATTAGCGGGGGCTTCGAACACCGGGGAGCTGTTTTTT. It specifies CASLAGASNTGELFF.

This chain links TRBV5-1 with TRBJ1-1; D remains ambiguous. With 0 bases removed from V and 6 bases from J, the gap between germline ends came to 6 bases. Germline CDR1 is SGHRS and CDR2 is YFSETQ. The CDR3 is 12 amino acids. CDR3 in amino acids: CASSLGRAEAFF. The CDR3 DNA reads as TGCGCCAGCAGCTTGGGCCGCGCTGAAGCTTTCTTT.

The chain has TRBV19 and TRBJ1-2; 9 nucleotides align to TRBD1. The CDR3 has 13 residues. The germline gives CDR1 LNHDA, CDR2 SQIVND (reference sequence). Trimming took 6 bases from V and 4 from J; bases not matched to a gene: 3. CDR3 sequence reads: CASRLGQGYGYTF. In DNA form, the CDR3 reads TGTGCCAGTAGGTTGGGACAGGGCTATGGCTACACCTTC.

This clone has only one observation. This chain connects TRBV3-1 (or the pseudogene TRBV3-2) to TRBJ2-7; the match to TRBD2 covers 7 bases. Trimming at V came to 2 bases and at J to 0 bases, leaving 4 bases not matched to a gene. In germline, CDR1 is LGHDT, CDR2 YNNKEL (reference sequence). The CDR3 runs to 15 residues. CDR3 nucleotide sequence: TGTGCCAGCAGCCAACTCGGGGAGGGCTCCTACGAGCAGTACTTC. Translated, it gives CASSQLGEGSYEQYF.

This clone was recorded a few times. The chain is built from TRBV19 and TRBJ1-4; 7 nucleotides agree with TRBD1. V trimming: 2 bases; J trimming: 5 bases; junction bases outside the gene matches: 5. The CDR3 loop spans 15 amino acids. Germline lookup yields CDR1 LNHDA and CDR2 SQIVND (reference sequence). CDR3 sequence: CASSIMRGRNEKLFF. The DNA for the CDR3 is TGTGCCAGTAGTATAATGAGGGGGCGGAATGAAAAACTGTTTTTT.

The chain recombines TRBV2 with TRBJ1-5; possibly TRBD1 for D (5 bases). The V and J ends lost 1 base and 7 bases respectively, with 14 bases between them. Germline CDR1 reads SNHLY; CDR2 reads FYNNEI. This CDR3 is 15 amino acids long. The CDR3 DNA is TGTGCCAGCAGTGAAGGCCCAGGGAAAGGCCAGCCCCAGCATTTT. Residues: CASSEGPGKGQPQHF.

The gene calls are TRBV2 and TRBJ1-5; 7 bases fit TRBD1. Per germline, CDR1 SNHLY and CDR2 FYNNEI. J lost 5 bases, V lost 3 bases, and 7 bases had no gene match. The CDR3 has 15 residues. The CDR3 DNA reads TGTGCCAGCAGTGAGAGTTGGGACAGCGATCAGCCCCAGCATTTT. Its translation is CASSESWDSDQPQHF.

This clone was recorded once. The chain links TRBV2 to TRBJ1-2; no firm D call. V lost 5 bases and J lost 2, with 6 bases in between. The CDR3 loop spans 12 amino acids. In germline, CDR1 is SNHLY, CDR2 FYNNEI. CDR3 in DNA: TGTGCCAGCAGTAACAGAAACTATGGCTACACCTTC. This codes for CASSNRNYGYTF.

The chain recombines TRBV6-2 or TRBV6-3 with TRBJ2-2; D ambiguous. Trimming pared 2 bases from V and 0 bases from J, leaving 7 bases between. The CDR3 covers 15 residues. CDR1 and CDR2 from the germline V gene are MNHEY and SVGEGT. CDR3 DNA sequence: TGTGCCAGCAGTTACGGCCTGGCGAACACCGGGGAGCTGTTTTTT. This translates into CASSYGLANTGELFF.